The clone carrying this T cell receptor beta chain was seen a few times. The antigen remains undetermined. Of the isolated RNA, all was reverse transcribed, and so the sequenced material was expressed TCRB transcripts. Method: immunoSEQ multiplex PCR; TCRdb's copy keeps in-frame clones and lacks some. Of under 150,000 clones in the sample, about 7.1% are singletons; the top ten hold about 1.4%. These data come from a study of beta chain features in type 1 diabetes. Overall study context: Cell yields, gender and age were similar in healthy donors and patients. The study, taken as a whole, reports: PCR might pick shorter templates more often, in the same way for patients and controls. Compared with healthy donors, patients appeared to share more similar naive, central memory and regulatory TCRB repertoires.

The authors took one heparinised blood draw, averaging roughly 100 mL, from each donor. With 6 bases clipped from V and 2 bases from J, the junction kept 2 bases outside the gene matches. The CDR3 is made up of 14 amino acids. Germline CDR1 SEHNR, CDR2 FQNEAQ (reference sequence). This TCR came from a woman in her twenties or thirties in good health. The genes are TRBV7-9 and TRBJ2-3; 10 bases are a match to TRBD2. The source material was central memory CD4+ T cells from blood. The CDR3 region is CASSLAGDTDTQYF. CDR3 nucleotides: TGTGCCAGCAGTCTAGCGGGAGACACAGATACGCAGTATTTT.